These 27 T cell receptor beta chains originate from one sample sequenced in a study of cytomegalovirus exposure and HLA in healthy donors. The study ran its PCR with 60 Vbeta and 13 Jbeta primers. TCRdb keeps only in-frame clones here, not all; method: immunoSEQ multiplex PCR. The sample yields about 180,000 clones, roughly 80% seen once. Source material: PBMCs. These receptors all come from a man between 60 and 75 years old in good health and CMV-seronegative.

V gene TRBV6-1 combines with J gene TRBJ1-1; a possible D gene is TRBD1 (5 bases). V was shortened by 3 bases and J by 1 base, with 9 bases between the two germline ends. Germline loops: CDR1 MNHNS, CDR2 SASEGT. This CDR3 is built from 14 residues. This CDR3 reads CASSEAGGNTEAFF. Here the CDR3 DNA reads TGTGCCAGCAGTGAGGCGGGGGGGAACACTGAAGCTTTCTTT.

This clone showed up just once. The V call is TRBV28, the J call TRBJ1-5; weak D call: TRBD1 (5 bases). This CDR3 spans 15 amino acids. Germline loops: CDR1 MDHEN, CDR2 SYDVKM. Trimming pared 2 bases from V and 7 bases from J, leaving 15 bases between. CDR3 protein: CASSLGQGREQPQHF. The CDR3 DNA reads TGTGCCAGCAGTTTAGGCCAGGGTAGGGAACAGCCCCAGCATTTT. Variable domain in full (rest from reference TRBV28 and TRBJ1-5): DVKVTQSSRYLVKRTGEKVFLECVQDMDHENMFWYRQDPGLGLRLIYFSYDVKMKEKGDIPEGYSVSREKKERFSLILESASTNQTSMYLCASSLGQGREQPQHFGDGTRLSIL.

The J gene is TRBJ1-5, the V gene TRBV5-1; perhaps TRBD1 as D (5 bases). Trimming cost V 0 bases and J 6 bases, with 13 bases left between them. The germline V gene has CDR1 SGHRS and CDR2 YFSETQ. The CDR3 spans 15 residues. CDR3 bases: TGCGCCAGCAGCTTGGGGACGGGGGGGGGTCAGCCCCAGCATTTT. It yields the protein CASSLGTGGGQPQHF. Full variable domain (missing parts from reference TRBV5-1 and TRBJ1-5): KAGVTQTPRYLIKTRGQQVTLSCSPISGHRSVSWYQQTPGQGLQFLFEYFSETQRNKGNFPGRFSGRQFSNSRSEMNVSTLELGDSALYLCASSLGTGGGQPQHFGDGTRLSIL.

This chain joins TRBV5-6 and TRBJ1-2, with D hard to call. The CDR3 extends over 13 amino acids. With 0 bases removed from V and 3 bases from J, the gap between germline ends came to 6 bases. Looked up from germline, CDR1 is SGHDT and CDR2 is YYEEEE. This CDR3 reads CASSLGAHYGYTF. The CDR3 coding sequence is TGTGCCAGCAGCTTGGGGGCGCACTATGGCTACACCTTC.

V usage is TRBV19 and J usage is TRBJ2-7, with 8 bases identical to TRBD1. V lost 3 bases, J lost 6 bases, and 7 bases stayed unmatched. CDR3 length: 14 residues. CDR1 LNHDA and CDR2 SQIVND come from the germline V gene (reference sequence). This CDR3 reads CASSIVGRGPEQYF. The CDR3 coding sequence is TGTGCCAGTAGTATCGTCGGCAGGGGGCCCGAGCAGTACTTC.

The rearrangement uses TRBV28 and TRBJ1-4, with 10 nucleotides matching TRBD1. Unmatched junction bases numbered 9, after V lost 6 bases and J lost 5 bases. The CDR3 is 16 residues long. Per the germline V gene, CDR1 is MDHEN and CDR2 is SYDVKM. CDR3 amino acids: CASSPPSGQGNEKLFF. The DNA for the CDR3 is TGTGCCAGCAGCCCTCCTTCGGGACAGGGGAATGAAAAACTGTTTTTT.

The chain recombines TRBV19 with TRBJ2-1; possibly TRBD2 for D (5 bases). Per germline, CDR1 LNHDA and CDR2 SQIVND (reference sequence). Deletions cut 3 bases from V and 3 bases from J, with 15 bases between. The CDR3 contains 16 residues. The CDR3 sequence: CASSIEGRFLYNEQFF. The CDR3 DNA follows: TGTGCCAGTAGTATTGAGGGTAGGTTCCTCTACAATGAGCAGTTCTTC.

The chain joins TRBV5-1 to TRBJ2-1, with TRBD2 matching over 12 bases. The CDR3 sequence is 17 residues long. V was clipped by 4 bases and J by 1 base; unmatched bases: 6. CDR1 SGHRS and CDR2 YFSETQ come from the germline V gene. The CDR3 sequence: CASSILAGGRSYNEQFF. CDR3 nucleotides: TGCGCCAGCAGCATACTAGCGGGGGGCAGGTCCTACAATGAGCAGTTCTTC.

This clone was detected only a few times. The chain has TRBV5-8 and TRBJ1-2; weak D call: TRBD1 (5 bases). The CDR3 contains 13 residues. The ends were cut back, 1 base at V and 7 bases at J, with 11 bases in the middle. Germline loops: CDR1 SGHTS, CDR2 YDEGEE. The CDR3 protein is CASSLLGRGGYTF. The CDR3 DNA sequence: TGTGCCAGCAGCTTGCTGGGAAGGGGTGGCTACACCTTC.

The chain links TRBV6-1 to TRBJ1-1; D gene uncertain. This CDR3 is built from 13 residues. Trimming left V 7 bases short and J 0 bases short, with 9 bases between. The germline CDR1 and CDR2 sequences are MNHNS and SASEGT. The CDR3 DNA is TGTGCCAGCAAGAGCTTTATGAACACTGAAGCTTTCTTT. Encoded protein: CASKSFMNTEAFF.

The V call is TRBV5-1, the J call TRBJ2-5; 13 nucleotides line up with TRBD2. Germline-derived CDR1 and CDR2 are SGHRS and YFSETQ. The CDR3 is 13 amino acids. V was clipped by 5 bases and J by 5 bases; unmatched bases: 0. The CDR3 loop is CASRLAGGETQYF. The CDR3 nucleotides are TGCGCCAGCAGACTAGCGGGGGGGGAGACCCAGTACTTC.

This clone turned up a few times. The genes are TRBV6-1 and TRBJ2-7, with 7 bases matching TRBD1. Germline V gene data show CDR1 as MNHNS and CDR2 as SASEGT. The length of the CDR3 is 14 residues. J lost 2 bases, V lost 1 base, and 2 bases had no gene match. Here the CDR3 reads CASSEVRGTYEQYF. CDR3 DNA sequence: TGTGCCAGCAGTGAAGTCAGGGGGACCTACGAGCAGTACTTC.

CDR3 sequence: CASSQRYNEQFF. The CDR3, as DNA: TGTGCCAGCAGCCAGAGATACAATGAGCAGTTCTTC. V is TRBV14 and J is TRBJ2-1; D is ambiguous. V was clipped by 3 bases and J by 4 bases, with 4 bases between them. Germline CDR1 SGHDN, CDR2 FVKESK. The length of the CDR3 is 12 residues.

CDR3 in DNA: TGCGCCAGCAGCTTGGGTAATAACAGAATAAGAAACTATGGCTACACCTTC. Its protein is CASSLGNNRIRNYGYTF. The V and J genes are TRBV5-1 and TRBJ1-2; no definite D call. The CDR3 loop spans 17 amino acids. Per germline, CDR1 SGHRS and CDR2 YFSETQ. Trimming took 0 bases from V and 2 from J, leaving 17 bases between them.

J is TRBJ2-7 and V is TRBV29-1, with 8 bases matching TRBD1. The CDR3 extends over 14 amino acids. Germline CDR1 SQVTM, CDR2 ANQGSEA. The V gene end was trimmed by 7 bases and the J gene end by 3 bases; junction bases not matched to a gene: 11. The CDR3 here is CSARPKQGVYEQYF. Here the CDR3 DNA reads TGCAGCGCCCGGCCAAAACAGGGGGTCTACGAGCAGTACTTC.

This clone was counted a single time. The chain carries TRBV5-1 and TRBJ1-1, with TRBD1 as a possible D gene (5 bases). V lost 7 bases and J lost 3, with 25 bases in between. The CDR3 has 17 amino acids. The germline gives CDR1 SGHRS, CDR2 YFSETQ. As DNA, the CDR3 is TGCGCCAGCCGGAGGAGGGGTGGAATGGCGAAGGACACTGAAGCTTTCTTT. This encodes CASRRRGGMAKDTEAFF.

This clone was picked up a small number of times. The chain recombines TRBV5-1 with TRBJ1-5, with TRBD1 as a possible D gene (6 bases). The CDR3 sequence is 15 residues long. The germline V gene encodes CDR1 SGHRS and CDR2 YFSETQ. V dropped 1 base and J dropped 0 bases, with 8 bases sitting between them. For the CDR3, the DNA is TGCGCCAGCAGCTTGACAGGGATTAGCAATCAGCCCCAGCATTTT. Residues: CASSLTGISNQPQHF. Supplemented by reference TRBV5-1 and TRBJ1-5, the full variable domain reads KAGVTQTPRYLIKTRGQQVTLSCSPISGHRSVSWYQQTPGQGLQFLFEYFSETQRNKGNFPGRFSGRQFSNSRSEMNVSTLELGDSALYLCASSLTGISNQPQHFGDGTRLSIL.

This rearrangement joins TRBV28 to TRBJ1-4; 9 nucleotides match TRBD1. The CDR3 loop spans 14 amino acids. V dropped 8 bases and J dropped 7; count of bases not matched to a gene: 8. From germline, CDR1 is MDHEN and CDR2 SYDVKM. This CDR3 is CASSGTGYTEKLFF. CDR3 bases: TGTGCCAGCTCCGGGACAGGGTATACTGAAAAACTGTTTTTT.

The V call is TRBV6-5, the J call TRBJ1-5, with 9 bases aligning to TRBD1. Trimming removed 6 bases from V and 7 bases from J; junction bases left unmatched: 7. Germline V lookup: CDR1 MNHEY, CDR2 SVGAGI. The CDR3 is 14 amino acids. In DNA, the CDR3 is TGTGCCAGCAGGCCGACAGGGGGTGACCAGCCCCAGCATTTT. Translated: CASRPTGGDQPQHF.

This clone was detected once. The CDR3, as DNA: TGTGCCAGCAGCGTAGATTCAGGGATCTCCTACAATGAGCAGTTCTTC. It codes for CASSVDSGISYNEQFF. V is TRBV9 and J is TRBJ2-1, with a tentative D call TRBD1 (5 bases). The germline V and J ends were trimmed by 0 bases and 0 bases, with 10 bases remaining between them. The CDR3 loop spans 16 amino acids. CDR1 is SGDLS and CDR2 is YYNGEE in the germline V gene.

The chain employs TRBV30 and TRBJ1-4, with a possible D match to TRBD1 (5 bases). CDR1 and CDR2 (germline): GTSNPN, SVGIG (reference sequence). CDR3 size: 15 residues. V lost 7 bases to trimming and J lost 6 bases, with 21 bases between them. The CDR3 coding sequence is TGTGCCTCCTCGGGCCGGGGGTTCATATATGAAAAACTGTTTTTT. Translation: CASSGRGFIYEKLFF.

The rearrangement uses TRBV13 and TRBJ2-5; 8 bases are shared with TRBD2. The CDR3 is 16 amino acids. Germline V gene data show CDR1 as PRHDT and CDR2 as FYEKMQ (reference sequence). J lost 5 bases, V lost 4 bases, and 12 bases had no gene match. The CDR3 spells CASSSSGTRGVETQYF. Here the CDR3 DNA reads TGTGCCAGCAGCTCGTCCGGGACTAGGGGGGTGGAGACCCAGTACTTC.

Worth noting for this clone: At one end, the junction sequence differs from germline, possibly due to a read error. CDR3 in amino acids: CASSRTGMGNTGELFF. Here the CDR3 DNA reads TGTGCTAGCAGCCGGACAGGGATGGGGAACACCGGGGAGCTGTTTTTT. The chain couples TRBV7-7 to TRBJ2-2, with TRBD1 matching over 8 bases. Per the germline V gene, CDR1 is SSHAT and CDR2 is FNYEAQ (reference sequence). This CDR3 contains 16 residues.

The chain recombines TRBV15 with TRBJ1-2; D gene uncertain. CDR3 length: 13 residues. Per germline, CDR1 LNHNV and CDR2 YYDKDF (reference sequence). The V and J ends lost 0 bases and 8 bases respectively, with 10 bases between them. DNA of the CDR3: TGTGCCACCAGCAGAGATAATGTGGGCGGCTACACCTTC. Its protein is CATSRDNVGGYTF.

The chain is built from TRBV5-6 and TRBJ2-5; D remains unclear. The CDR3 covers 14 residues. The germline V and J ends were trimmed by 3 bases and 4 bases, with 13 bases remaining between them. CDR1 is SGHDT and CDR2 is YYEEEE in the germline V gene. CDR3 protein: CASSSDTVGETQYF. CDR3 DNA: TGTGCCAGCAGCTCCGACACAGTAGGAGAGACCCAGTACTTC.

V usage is TRBV13 and J usage is TRBJ2-5; tentatively, D is TRBD2 (5 bases). Germline-derived CDR1 and CDR2 are PRHDT and FYEKMQ (reference sequence). Deletions cut 1 base from V and 7 bases from J, with 10 bases between. The CDR3 contains 13 residues. The CDR3 DNA sequence: TGTGCCAGCAGCTTAGCGGGGATGGGGACCCAGTACTTC. Its protein product is CASSLAGMGTQYF.

The V gene is TRBV14, the J gene TRBJ1-2; D is unresolved. CDR3 size: 14 residues. The V gene lost 0 bases and the J gene lost 7 bases, with 12 bases spanning the gap. Germline lookup yields CDR1 SGHDN and CDR2 FVKESK. This CDR3 reads CASSQDAGRIGYTF. CDR3 sequence (DNA): TGTGCCAGCAGCCAAGACGCAGGCCGAATTGGCTACACCTTC.